This entry lists 31 T cell receptor beta chains sequenced from one sample in a study of T cells in localized non-small cell lung cancer (dated by TCRdb to 2020 to 2021). The library came from the immunoSEQ multiplex PCR assay. The clones in this table, taken by TCRdb from immuneACCESS, are in-frame only. Not every clone is retained; where verified, under half of the shortfall comes from an unresolved V gene, and the cause of the rest is unknown. The sample table records tens of thousands of clones; around nine tenths of these occur just once. 20% to 25% of the sample is taken by the ten largest. The sequenced sample was peripheral blood, obtained before any cancer treatment. The receptors shown here come from a man between 40 and 69 years old with stage I squamous cell lung carcinoma.

V and J are TRBV19 and TRBJ2-1, with TRBD1 matching 11 bases. This CDR3 comprises 16 residues. V shed 5 bases and J 6 bases; nucleotides not matched to a gene: 9. Germline V gives CDR1 LNHDA, CDR2 SQIVND (reference sequence). The CDR3: CASSPERDRGGNEQFF. The CDR3 coding sequence is TGTGCCAGTAGTCCCGAACGGGACAGGGGGGGCAATGAGCAGTTCTTC.

The rearrangement links TRBV29-1 to TRBJ1-1, with no clear D. The ends were cut back, 7 bases at V and 5 bases at J, with 14 bases in the middle. The CDR3 covers 12 residues. The germline CDR1 and CDR2 sequences are SQVTM and ANQGSEA. This CDR3 is CSAMSPGTEAFF. CDR3 coding DNA: TGCAGCGCCATGTCTCCCGGAACTGAAGCTTTCTTT. The variable domain in full, with the rest retrieved from reference TRBV29-1 and TRBJ1-1, is SAVISQKPSRDICQRGTSLTIQCQVDSQVTMMFWYRQQPGQSLTLIATANQGSEATYESGFVIDKFPISRPNLTFSTLTVSNMSPEDSSIYLCSAMSPGTEAFFGQGTRLTVV.

This chain connects TRBV27 to TRBJ1-5; D gene ambiguous. The germline V and J ends were trimmed by 5 bases and 0 bases, with 2 bases remaining between them. The CDR3 has 12 amino acids. Per the germline V gene, CDR1 is MNHEY and CDR2 is SMNVEV (reference sequence). The DNA for the CDR3 is TGTGCCAGCAGTGATAGCAATCAGCCCCAGCATTTT. Encoded protein: CASSDSNQPQHF.

The chain carries TRBV30 and TRBJ1-5; a weak D match, TRBD1 (6 bases). V was trimmed by 6 bases and J by 6 bases, leaving 18 bases between them. Per germline, CDR1 GTSNPN and CDR2 SVGIG (reference sequence). CDR3 size: 14 residues. This chain's CDR3 is CACTTGTGTQPQHF. The DNA of the CDR3 is TGTGCCTGCACTACCGGAACAGGGACTCAGCCCCAGCATTTT.

The CDR3 nucleotides read TGTGCCAGCAGTGCCCCCGGCTTCAGCTCCTACAATGAGCAGTTCTTC. Protein: CASSAPGFSSYNEQFF. The chain couples TRBV28 to TRBJ2-1, with unresolved D. Trimming stripped 5 bases from V and 0 bases from J, with 14 bases between. The CDR3 covers 16 residues. Germline V gene data show CDR1 as MDHEN and CDR2 as SYDVKM.

Here the CDR3 DNA reads TGTGCCAGCTCACCACTGAGGAAAGAGACCCAGTACTTC. It codes for CASSPLRKETQYF. This chain links TRBV18 with TRBJ2-5; D is unclear. The CDR3 runs 13 residues. Germline V gene sequence: CDR1 KGHSH, CDR2 LQKENI. Trimming stripped 1 base from V and 3 bases from J, with 6 bases between.

This chain joins TRBV5-6 and TRBJ2-6; D could derive from TRBD1 or TRBD2 (5 bases each). This CDR3 is 18 amino acids long. CDR1 is SGHDT and CDR2 is YYEEEE in the germline V gene. V dropped 0 bases and J dropped 4 bases, with 17 bases sitting between them. CDR3: CASSLEGSPPSGANVLTF. The CDR3 DNA is TGTGCCAGCAGCTTGGAGGGGAGTCCTCCTTCCGGGGCCAACGTCCTGACTTTC. Combining the CDR3 with reference TRBV5-6 and TRBJ2-6 gives the whole variable domain DAGVTQSPTHLIKTRGQQVTLRCSPKSGHDTVSWYQQALGQGPQFIFQYYEEEERQRGNFPDRFSGHQFPNYSSELNVNALLLGDSALYLCASSLEGSPPSGANVLTFGAGSRLTVL.

The CDR3 DNA reads TGTGCCAGCAGTGTACGATTCTGGGCTTTCTTT. It codes for CASSVRFWAFF. J is TRBJ1-1 and V is TRBV2; D not resolved. From germline, CDR1 is SNHLY and CDR2 FYNNEI. V dropped 4 bases and J dropped 11 bases, with 11 bases sitting between them. The CDR3 consists of 11 residues.

The chain is built from TRBV9 and TRBJ2-7; 7 bases line up with TRBD1. The CDR3 totals 15 residues. Germline values: CDR1 SGDLS, CDR2 YYNGEE. The junction had 5 bases not matched to a gene; V was cut back by 0 bases and J by 2 bases. CDR3 coding DNA: TGTGCCAGCAGCGTAGGAAGAGGGGGCACCTACGAGCAGTACTTC. It is translated as CASSVGRGGTYEQYF.

For this clone: This sample includes further DNA sequences coding for the same CDR3. This chain joins TRBV28 and TRBJ2-7; a weak D match, TRBD1 (6 bases). V was cut by 5 bases and J by 1 base, with 9 bases left in between. There are 13 residues in the CDR3. Germline CDR1 reads MDHEN; CDR2 reads SYDVKM. CDR3 region: CASSPGQSYEQYF. CDR3 nucleotide sequence: TGTGCCAGCAGTCCCGGACAGTCCTACGAGCAGTACTTC.

The rearrangement joins TRBV19 to TRBJ2-7; tentatively, D is TRBD1 or TRBD2 (5 bases each). Trimming pared 5 bases from V and 1 base from J, leaving 12 bases between. Germline loops: CDR1 LNHDA, CDR2 SQIVND (reference sequence). The CDR3 is 14 amino acids. CDR3 nucleotide sequence: TGTGCCAGTAGTTTGGGGGTCGCGTCCTACGAGCAGTACTTC. It codes for CASSLGVASYEQYF.

The chain uses TRBV4-2 and TRBJ1-1; TRBD1 is a possible D gene (5 bases). V lost 4 bases and J 0 bases, leaving 9 bases between the germline ends. The length of the CDR3 is 14 residues. Per the germline V gene, CDR1 is LGHNA and CDR2 is YNFKEQ. DNA of the CDR3: TGTGCCAGCAGCCCCCGACAGATGAACACTGAAGCTTTCTTT. This gives the protein CASSPRQMNTEAFF.

The chain joins TRBV9 to TRBJ2-3; maybe TRBD1 (5 bases). The V end was cut by 1 base, the J end by 3 bases, with 12 bases between. In germline, CDR1 is SGDLS, CDR2 YYNGEE. The CDR3 loop spans 15 amino acids. In DNA form, the CDR3 reads TGTGCCAGCAGCGTAAGGCAGGGTAGTACAGATACGCAGTATTTT. Its protein is CASSVRQGSTDTQYF.

The rearrangement uses TRBV7-6 and TRBJ1-5; 7 bases agree with TRBD1. Germline V gene data show CDR1 as SGHVS and CDR2 as FNYEAQ. J gave up 7 bases and V 5 bases, and 11 bases lay outside the gene matches. This CDR3 is built from 15 residues. The CDR3 nucleotides are TGTGCCAGCAGCGCGGACAGGCCGGGACACCAGCCCCAGCATTTT. This codes for CASSADRPGHQPQHF.

The rearrangement joins TRBV7-3 to TRBJ2-5; D unclear. Deletions cut 5 bases from V and 2 bases from J, with 9 bases between. The CDR3 runs 13 residues. Germline values: CDR1 SGHTA, CDR2 FQGTGA. This CDR3 is CASSLLPQETQYF. In nucleotides, the CDR3 is TGTGCCAGCAGCCTGCTTCCTCAAGAGACCCAGTACTTC.

In DNA, the CDR3 is TGTGCCAGCAGTGACCTGAATAGCGGCACATACGAGCAGTACTTC. Translation gives CASSDLNSGTYEQYF. The chain recombines TRBV6-1 with TRBJ2-7, with D perhaps TRBD2 (6 bases). CDR3 length equals 15 residues. In germline, CDR1 is MNHNS, CDR2 SASEGT. Trimming removed 3 bases from V and 4 bases from J, with 16 bases in between.

The chain joins TRBV6-5 to TRBJ1-4; D not resolved. The CDR3 spans 14 residues. Looked up from germline, CDR1 is MNHEY and CDR2 is SVGAGI. Trimming took off 0 bases at V and 7 bases at J, with 9 bases between the two ends. In DNA, the CDR3 is TGTGCCAGCAGTTACTCGACTGGGGTTGAAAAACTGTTTTTT. Encoded protein: CASSYSTGVEKLFF.

The CDR3 sequence: CASSLVIGVAEEQYF. The CDR3 nucleotides read TGTGCCAGCAGCTTAGTGATTGGAGTAGCGGAGGAGCAGTACTTC. The chain carries TRBV11-2 and TRBJ2-7, with D perhaps TRBD2 (6 bases). This CDR3 is built from 15 residues. Deletions cut 1 base from V and 7 bases from J, with 17 bases between. CDR1 and CDR2 from the germline V gene are SGHAT and FQNNGV.

The table lists this clone with a count of one. The J gene is TRBJ2-2, the V gene TRBV27, with TRBD1 identical over 8 bases. The length of the CDR3 is 16 residues. Germline V gene lookup returns CDR1 MNHEY and CDR2 SMNVEV (reference sequence). V lost 5 bases to trimming and J lost 3 bases; unmatched junction nucleotides: 8. CDR3 in amino acids: CASSAPGTGYTGELFF. As DNA, the CDR3 is TGTGCCAGCAGTGCACCGGGGACAGGCTACACCGGGGAGCTGTTTTTT.

The gene calls are TRBV9 and TRBJ2-1; TRBD2 matches 13 bases. Per germline, CDR1 SGDLS and CDR2 YYNGEE. V lost 0 bases to trimming and J lost 6 bases; unmatched junction nucleotides: 3. This CDR3 has 16 residues. The CDR3, as DNA: TGTGCCAGCAGCGTAGGGGGACTAGCGGGAACCAATGAGCAGTTCTTC. It specifies CASSVGGLAGTNEQFF.

This clone has just one count. The chain is built from TRBV7-6 and TRBJ2-3, with D possibly TRBD1 on 6 matching bases. CDR3 size: 17 residues. CDR1 is SGHVS, CDR2 FNYEAQ, per germline. With 1 base removed from V and 2 bases from J, the gap between germline ends came to 16 bases. DNA of the CDR3: TGTGCCAGCAGCTTAGTACAGGGTAGTTCACCCACAGATACGCAGTATTTT. This gives the protein CASSLVQGSSPTDTQYF.

This clone showed up just a few times. This rearrangement joins TRBV6-1 to TRBJ2-1; D remains unclear. CDR3 length: 10 amino acids. Germline CDR1 MNHNS, CDR2 SASEGT. V was shortened by 6 bases and J by 14 bases, with 11 bases between the two germline ends. This CDR3 reads CASRLIKEFF. In DNA, the CDR3 is TGTGCCAGCAGGTTAATAAAGGAGTTCTTC.

The chain links TRBV5-1 to TRBJ2-7; D might be TRBD2 (5 bases). Looked up from germline, CDR1 is SGHRS and CDR2 is YFSETQ. The ends were cut back, 6 bases at V and 2 bases at J, with 15 bases in the middle. The CDR3 spans 14 residues. The CDR3 sequence: CASTLGGGAYEQYF. The CDR3 region has the DNA TGCGCCAGCACCCTGGGCGGAGGAGCCTACGAGCAGTACTTC.

This clone was seen once. The V and J genes are TRBV5-4 and TRBJ2-1, with D possibly being TRBD1 (6 bases). Deletions cut 1 base from V and 0 bases from J, with 8 bases between. The CDR3 totals 15 residues. The germline gives CDR1 SGHNT, CDR2 YYREEE (reference sequence). The CDR3 region is CASSLPGASYNEQFF. The CDR3, as DNA: TGTGCCAGCAGCTTGCCAGGGGCCTCCTACAATGAGCAGTTCTTC.

The chain has TRBV30 and TRBJ2-7, with 9 bases matching TRBD1. V gave up 4 bases and J gave up 3 bases; unmatched junction bases: 4. This CDR3 spans 13 amino acids. Germline CDR1 GTSNPN, CDR2 SVGIG (reference sequence). The CDR3 coding sequence is TGTGCCTGGACCGGGACAGGGTACTACGAGCAGTACTTC. This gives the protein CAWTGTGYYEQYF.

The rearrangement joins TRBV6-6 to TRBJ2-3, with 11 bases matching TRBD2. From germline, CDR1 is MNHNY and CDR2 SVGAGI (reference sequence). The ends lost 6 bases at V and 6 bases at J; junction bases unmatched: 5. The CDR3 extends over 14 amino acids. In nucleotides, the CDR3 is TGTGCCAGCAGAGGGACTAGCGGAGAGGATACGCAGTATTTT. It encodes CASRGTSGEDTQYF.

The chain employs TRBV7-2 and TRBJ2-5; TRBD1 matches 8 bases. Germline V gene data show CDR1 as SGHTA and CDR2 as FQGNSA. J lost 4 bases, V lost 5 bases, and 12 bases had no gene match. The CDR3 consists of 16 residues. The CDR3 region has the DNA TGTGCCAGCAGCCCTCCAAGGACAGGGACGGGAGAGACCCAGTACTTC. It yields the protein CASSPPRTGTGETQYF.

V usage is TRBV7-2 and J usage is TRBJ2-3, with D hard to call. The CDR3 consists of 13 residues. V shed 5 bases and J shed 3 bases, with 9 bases lying between them. Germline V gene data show CDR1 as SGHTA and CDR2 as FQGNSA. CDR3 protein: CASSPLGTDTQYF. CDR3 DNA: TGTGCCAGCAGCCCGCTCGGGACAGATACGCAGTATTTT. Together with reference TRBV7-2 and TRBJ2-3, the CDR3 gives the full variable domain: GAGVSQSPSNKVTEKGKDVELRCDPISGHTALYWYRQSLGQGLEFLIYFQGNSAPDKSGLPSDRFSAERTGGSVSTLTIQRTQQEDSAVYLCASSPLGTDTQYFGPGTRLTVL.

The rearrangement uses TRBV7-2 and TRBJ2-3, with unresolved D. V lost 1 base to trimming and J lost 5 bases, with 7 bases between them. Germline assignment: CDR1 SGHTA and CDR2 FQGNSA. The CDR3 covers 13 residues. CDR3 DNA sequence: TGTGCCAGCAGCTTAGACTGGGGAGATACGCAGTATTTT. It encodes CASSLDWGDTQYF.

V is TRBV5-4 and J is TRBJ2-3, with a possible D match to TRBD1 (6 bases). V lost 4 bases, J lost 6 bases, and 12 bases lay in between. Germline CDR1 SGHNT, CDR2 YYREEE (reference sequence). The CDR3 sequence is 13 residues long. CDR3 loop: CASSGRGFDTQYF. Written as DNA, the CDR3 is TGTGCCAGCAGCGGAAGGGGGTTCGATACGCAGTATTTT.

The chain is built from TRBV27 and TRBJ1-1; no reliable D call. CDR3 length: 14 amino acids. Trimming took off 3 bases at V and 0 bases at J, with 8 bases between the two ends. Germline lookup yields CDR1 MNHEY and CDR2 SMNVEV (reference sequence). CDR3 sequence: CASSFSGVNTEAFF. The CDR3 DNA follows: TGTGCCAGCAGTTTTAGCGGGGTGAACACTGAAGCTTTCTTT.